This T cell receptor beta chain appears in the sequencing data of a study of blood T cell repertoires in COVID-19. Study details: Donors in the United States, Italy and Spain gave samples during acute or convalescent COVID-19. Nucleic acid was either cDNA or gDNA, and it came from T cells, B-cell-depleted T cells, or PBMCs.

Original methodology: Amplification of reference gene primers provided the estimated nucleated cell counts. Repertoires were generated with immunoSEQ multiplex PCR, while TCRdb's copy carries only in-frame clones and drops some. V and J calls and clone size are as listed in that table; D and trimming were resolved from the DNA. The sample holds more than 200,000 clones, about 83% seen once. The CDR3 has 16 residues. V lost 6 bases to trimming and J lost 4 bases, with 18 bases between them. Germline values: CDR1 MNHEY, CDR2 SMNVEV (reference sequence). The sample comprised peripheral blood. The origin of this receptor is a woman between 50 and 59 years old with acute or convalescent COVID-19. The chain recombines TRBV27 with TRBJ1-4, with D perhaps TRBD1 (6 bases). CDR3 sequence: CASSPKPGHLNEKLFF. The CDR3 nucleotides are TGTGCCAGCAGCCCAAAGCCGGGACACCTTAATGAAAAACTGTTTTTT.